This record covers a single T cell receptor beta chain. The data originate from a study of blood T cell repertoires in COVID-19. Profiling relied on immunoSEQ multiplex PCR, and the TCRdb table lists in-frame clones only, not all of them. Found here are approximately 280,000 clones, 70% to 90% of them singletons; the top ten hold about 11%. This CDR3 is built from 13 residues. The trim removed 5 bases at V and 9 bases at J, leaving 8 bases unmatched. CDR1 GTSNPN and CDR2 SVGIG come from the germline V gene (reference sequence). The rearrangement joins TRBV30 to TRBJ2-1; 9 positions match TRBD1. The source is a woman aged 70-85 years with acute or convalescent COVID-19. The sample comprised peripheral blood. The CDR3 sequence is CAWSRDRVGEQFF. CDR3 DNA: TGTGCCTGGTCCCGGGACAGGGTTGGTGAGCAGTTCTTC.